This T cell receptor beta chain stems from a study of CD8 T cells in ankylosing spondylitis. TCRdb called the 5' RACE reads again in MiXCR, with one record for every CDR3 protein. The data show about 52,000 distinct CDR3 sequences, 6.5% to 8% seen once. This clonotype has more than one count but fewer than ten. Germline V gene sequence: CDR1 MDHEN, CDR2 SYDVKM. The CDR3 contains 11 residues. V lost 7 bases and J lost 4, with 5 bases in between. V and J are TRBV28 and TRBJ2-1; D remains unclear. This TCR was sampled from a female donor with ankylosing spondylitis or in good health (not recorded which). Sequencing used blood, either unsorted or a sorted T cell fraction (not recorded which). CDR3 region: CASTVYNEQFF. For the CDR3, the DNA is TGTGCCAGCACCGTTTACAATGAGCAGTTCTTC.